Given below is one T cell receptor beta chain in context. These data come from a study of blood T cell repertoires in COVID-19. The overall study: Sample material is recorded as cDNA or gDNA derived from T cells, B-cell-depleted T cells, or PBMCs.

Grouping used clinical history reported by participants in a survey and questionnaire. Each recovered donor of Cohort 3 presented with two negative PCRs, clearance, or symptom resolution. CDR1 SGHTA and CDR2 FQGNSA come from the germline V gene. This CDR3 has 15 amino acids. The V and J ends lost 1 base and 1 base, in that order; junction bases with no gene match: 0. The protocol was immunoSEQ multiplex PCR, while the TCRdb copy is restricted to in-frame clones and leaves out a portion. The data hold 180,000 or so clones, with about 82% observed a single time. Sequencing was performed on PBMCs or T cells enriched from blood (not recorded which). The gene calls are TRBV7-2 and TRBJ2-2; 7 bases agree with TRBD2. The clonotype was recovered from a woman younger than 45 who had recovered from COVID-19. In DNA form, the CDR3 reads TGTGCCAGCAGCTTAGTAGCGGGGAACACCGGGGAGCTGTTTTTT. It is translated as CASSLVAGNTGELFF.